The following is a TCR beta chain sequence with its context. Individuals aged about 18 to 95 years were recruited from 24 US areas. The germline V gene has CDR1 ENHRY and CDR2 SYGVKD. This CDR3 contains 15 residues. J gave up 4 bases and V 6 bases, and 10 bases lay outside the gene matches. In the source study's methods: Scientists estimated how many nucleated cells there were by amplifying reference gene primers. Libraries were prepared by immunoSEQ multiplex PCR; TCRdb keeps only in-frame clonotypes and omits some of them. The V and J calls and clone size were taken over from that table, and D and trimming were inferred from the DNA. The sample holds some 150,000 clones, approximately 88% seen once. The data derive from a study of blood T cell repertoires in COVID-19.

Sequenced material: PBMCs or T cells enriched from blood (not recorded which). The chain joins TRBV10-3 to TRBJ2-5; TRBD2 aligns across 8 bases. This sequence originates from a woman aged 30 to 39 with acute COVID-19. DNA of the CDR3: TGTGCCATCAGGGGGGGAGCGGGAGTAGGAGAGACCCAGTACTTC. Its protein product is CAIRGGAGVGETQYF.